This TCR beta chain was recovered during a study of blood T cell repertoires in COVID-19. Study in general: The United States, Italy and Spain supplied acute and convalescent COVID-19 samples. PBMCs, B-cell-depleted T cells, or T cells provided the cDNA or gDNA that made up the material.

Authors' analysis steps: Amplification of reference gene primers was used by the study to estimate nucleated cell counts. Sequencing was performed with immunoSEQ multiplex PCR; in TCRdb, only in-frame clones are kept and a portion is missing. That table supplies the V and J calls and clone size; D and trimming were determined from the DNA. The sample has roughly 100,000 clones; around 88% are singletons. The sample was peripheral blood. The TCR was taken from a woman aged 65 to 85 with acute or convalescent COVID-19.

The CDR3 DNA reads as TGTGCCAGTAGCAACGCGGGGCACCTGTCTGGGGCCAACGTCCTGACTTTC. Translating gives CASSNAGHLSGANVLTF. V and J are TRBV19 and TRBJ2-6; tentative D call: TRBD2 (6 bases). The CDR3 contains 17 residues. Per germline, CDR1 LNHDA and CDR2 SQIVND (reference sequence). V gave up 6 bases and J gave up 1 base, with 16 bases separating them.